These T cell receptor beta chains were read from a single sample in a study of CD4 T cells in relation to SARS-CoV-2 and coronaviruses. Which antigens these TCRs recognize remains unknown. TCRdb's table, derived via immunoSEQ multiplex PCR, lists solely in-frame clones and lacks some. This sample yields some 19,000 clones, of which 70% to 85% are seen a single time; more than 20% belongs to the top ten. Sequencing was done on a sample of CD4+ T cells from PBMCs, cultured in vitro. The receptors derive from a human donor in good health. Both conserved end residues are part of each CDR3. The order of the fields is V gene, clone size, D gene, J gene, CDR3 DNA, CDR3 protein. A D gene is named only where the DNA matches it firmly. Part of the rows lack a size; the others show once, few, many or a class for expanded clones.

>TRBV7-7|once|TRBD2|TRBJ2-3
TGTGCTAGCACCGAACTAGCGGGAACGTGGGATACGCAGTATTTT
CASTELAGTWDTQYF
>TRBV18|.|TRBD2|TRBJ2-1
TGTGCCAGCTCACCACCCGCCCGGGGGACTAGCGGGAGGCCCAACAATGAGCAGTTCTTC
CASSPPARGTSGRPNNEQFF
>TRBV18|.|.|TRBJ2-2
TGTGCCAGCTCACCACCGAGGGCCGGGAGTGGCGGGGAGCTGTTTTTT
CASSPPRAGSGGELFF
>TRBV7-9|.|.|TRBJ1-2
TGTGCCAGCAGCTTCCGGGACGGACCCTATGGCTACACCTTC
CASSFRDGPYGYTF
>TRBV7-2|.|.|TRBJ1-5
TGTGCCAGCAGCTTATTCGCAGGGGCCAATCAGCCCCAGCATTTT
CASSLFAGANQPQHF
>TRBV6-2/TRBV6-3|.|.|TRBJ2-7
TGTGCCAGCAGTCAACTAGGGCGGCACGAGCAGTACTTC
CASSQLGRHEQYF
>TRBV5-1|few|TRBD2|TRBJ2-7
TGCGCCAGCAGCTTGACTAGCGGGAGCGGCGAGCAGTACTTC
CASSLTSGSGEQYF
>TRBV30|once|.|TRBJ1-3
TGTGCCTGGAGTGTACTTGGAAACACCATATATTTT
CAWSVLGNTIYF
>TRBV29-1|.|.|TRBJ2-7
TGCAGCGTTGAAGACGGGACTGTTCGCGAGCAGTACTTC
CSVEDGTVREQYF
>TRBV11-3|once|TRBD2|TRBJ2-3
TGTGCCAGCAGCTCATTCAACGTAGCGGGGGGGGGAGATACGCAGTATTTT
CASSSFNVAGGGDTQYF
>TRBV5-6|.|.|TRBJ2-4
TGTGCCAGCAGCTTGGGTGGGGCAGGGTGGACCAAAAACATTCAGTACTTC
CASSLGGAGWTKNIQYF
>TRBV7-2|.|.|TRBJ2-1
TGTGCCAGCAGCTTAGGGCTGAACAATGAGCAGTTCTTC
CASSLGLNNEQFF
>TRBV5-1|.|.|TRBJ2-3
TGCGCCAGCAGGGACAGCTCTAGCACAGATACGCAGTATTTT
CASRDSSSTDTQYF
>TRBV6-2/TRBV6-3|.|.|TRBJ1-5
TGTGCCAGCAGTTCCGAGGCCCTTCAGCCCCAGCATTTT
CASSSEALQPQHF
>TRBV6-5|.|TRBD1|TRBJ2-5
TGTGCCAGCAGTTACGGATCGACAGGGTTGCAAGAGACCCAGTACTTC
CASSYGSTGLQETQYF
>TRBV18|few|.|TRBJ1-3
TGTGCCAGCTCACCTGGGGGATCTAACACCATATATTTT
CASSPGGSNTIYF
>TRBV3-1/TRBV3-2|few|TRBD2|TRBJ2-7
TGTGCCAGCAGCCAGGAGGGGAGCGGGGGTAGCAAGCAGTACTTC
CASSQEGSGGSKQYF
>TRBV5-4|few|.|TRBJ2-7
TGTGCCAGCAGCTTGGCCGGGGCCTCTAAGGAGCAGTACTTC
CASSLAGASKEQYF
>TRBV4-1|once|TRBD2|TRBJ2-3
TGCGCCAGCAGCCGGCTAGCGACTAGCGGGACGGCAGATACGCAGTATTTT
CASSRLATSGTADTQYF
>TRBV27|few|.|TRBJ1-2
TGTGCCAGCAGTTCCCCGTCGTCCCGCCGAAGCTACACCTTC
CASSSPSSRRSYTF
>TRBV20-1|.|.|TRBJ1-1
TGCAGTGCTTTCCGGGAGGGAACAGCTTTCTTT
CSAFREGTAFF
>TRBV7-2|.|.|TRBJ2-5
TGTGCCAGCAGCTTAGCCTTCCAGACATCTCAAGAGACCCAGTACTTC
CASSLAFQTSQETQYF
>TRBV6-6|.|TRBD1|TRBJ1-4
TGTGCCAGCAGATCGAGACAGGGGGAAAAACTGTTTTTT
CASRSRQGEKLFF
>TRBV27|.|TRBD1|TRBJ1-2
TGTGCCAGCAGTTTAACCTGGACAGGTTCTAACTATGGCTACACCTTC
CASSLTWTGSNYGYTF
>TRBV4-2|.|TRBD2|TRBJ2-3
TGTGCCAGCAGCCAAGATGGGGGGGGTAGTTCGTATTTT
CASSQDGGGSSYF
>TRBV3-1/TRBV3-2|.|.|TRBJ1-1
TGTGCCAGCAGCCAAGAGGAGGGAGGAACTGAAGCTTTCTTT
CASSQEEGGTEAFF
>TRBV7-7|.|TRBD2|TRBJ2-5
TGTGCCAGCAGCGCTAGCGGGGGGGCCCAGACCCAGTACTTC
CASSASGGAQTQYF
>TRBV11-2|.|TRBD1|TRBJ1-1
TGTGCCAGCAGCTTAGGCTCCGGGACAGGGGCCACTGAAGCTTTCTTT
CASSLGSGTGATEAFF
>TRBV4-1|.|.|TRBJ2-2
TGCGCCAGCAGCCCGAGGACACACAGGATTAACACCGGGGAGCTGTTTTTT
CASSPRTHRINTGELFF
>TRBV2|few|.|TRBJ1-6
TGTGCCAGCCGCTGGACAGTAATTAATTCACCCCTCCACTTT
CASRWTVINSPLHF
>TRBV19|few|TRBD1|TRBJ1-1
TGTGCCAGTAGTATCCCAGGACAGGGGAACACTGAAGCTTTCTTT
CASSIPGQGNTEAFF
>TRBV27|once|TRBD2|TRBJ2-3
TGTGCCAGCAGGCTGAATAGCGGGGGGCCAGATACGCAGTATTTT
CASRLNSGGPDTQYF
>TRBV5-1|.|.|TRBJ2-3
TGCGCCAGCAGCTTGGAGGGGGCGCAGTATTTT
CASSLEGAQYF
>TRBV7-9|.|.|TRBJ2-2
TGTGCCAGCACGGTCCCGGGGGGGGAGCTGTTTTTT
CASTVPGGELFF
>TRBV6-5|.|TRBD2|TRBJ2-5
TGTGCCAGCAGTTACTCGATGGGTAGCGGGAGGGAGACCCAGTACTTC
CASSYSMGSGRETQYF
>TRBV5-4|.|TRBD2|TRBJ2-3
TGTGCCAGCACCTACGGACTAGCCGCTAGCACAGATACGCAGTATTTT
CASTYGLAASTDTQYF
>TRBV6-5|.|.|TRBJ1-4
TGTGCCAGCAGTTACTCAGGAACTAATGAAAAACTGTTTTTT
CASSYSGTNEKLFF
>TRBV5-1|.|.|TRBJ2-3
TGCGCCAGCAAATCCGGGACTTTCCATGCAGATACGCAGTATTTT
CASKSGTFHADTQYF
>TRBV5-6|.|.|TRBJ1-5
TGTGCCAGCAGCTTGGGTGGGAGGGGTCAGCCCCAGCATTTT
CASSLGGRGQPQHF
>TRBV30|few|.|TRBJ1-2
TGTGCCTGGAGCCCTCCTCAGAAGTATGGCTACACCTTC
CAWSPPQKYGYTF
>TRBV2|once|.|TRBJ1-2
TGTGCCAGCAGGAAGGGGGACGGCGCATGGACCTTC
CASRKGDGAWTF
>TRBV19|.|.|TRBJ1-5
TGTGCCAGCGGCCAAGGGACCCCCGGCAGTCAGCCCCAGCATTTT
CASGQGTPGSQPQHF
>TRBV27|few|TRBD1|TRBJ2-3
TGTGCCAGCAGTTGGACAGGGCGGGACACAGATACGCAGTATTTT
CASSWTGRDTDTQYF
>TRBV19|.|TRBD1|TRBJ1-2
TGTGCCAGTAGGCAAACAGGGGGCAGTTACTATGGCTACACCTTC
CASRQTGGSYYGYTF
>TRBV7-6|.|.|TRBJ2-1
TGTGCCAGCAGCGTCAATAGGGGCGCTAATGAGCAGTTCTTC
CASSVNRGANEQFF
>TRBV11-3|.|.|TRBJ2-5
TGTGCCAGCAGCCGGACGGTCCAAGAGACCCAGTACTTC
CASSRTVQETQYF
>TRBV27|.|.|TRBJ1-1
TGTGCCAGCAGTTTAGGGCAGATGAACACTGAAGCTTTCTTT
CASSLGQMNTEAFF
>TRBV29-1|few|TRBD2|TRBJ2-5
TGCAGCTTCGGGACTAGCGGGACAAAAGAGACCCAGTACTTC
CSFGTSGTKETQYF
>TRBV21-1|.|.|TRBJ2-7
TGTGCCAGCAGCAATAAGTCCTACGAGCAGTACTTC
CASSNKSYEQYF
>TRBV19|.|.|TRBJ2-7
TGTGCCAGTAGTCCGCGCGGGACAGCCTACGGGCAGTACTTC
CASSPRGTAYGQYF
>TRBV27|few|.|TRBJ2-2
TGTGCCAGTGGAACAGGGAACACCGGGGAGCTGTTTTTT
CASGTGNTGELFF
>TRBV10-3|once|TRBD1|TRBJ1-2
TGTGCCATCAGCGCGGACAGGGGGCTCGGCTACACCTTC
CAISADRGLGYTF
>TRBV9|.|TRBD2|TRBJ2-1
TGTGCCAGCAGCGTCTCTCCGGGACTAGCGGGTTCAAATGAGCAGTTCTTC
CASSVSPGLAGSNEQFF
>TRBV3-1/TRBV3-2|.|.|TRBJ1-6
TGTGCCAGCAGCCAAAAACAGCTTTCACCCCTCCACTTT
CASSQKQLSPLHF
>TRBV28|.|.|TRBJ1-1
TGTGCCAGCAGTTCCCCAACCGCCGGGGGCACTGAAGCTTTCTTT
CASSSPTAGGTEAFF
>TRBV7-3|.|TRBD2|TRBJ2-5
TGTGCCAGCAGCAGGGGGCGGAATCGAGCGGGAGGCCAAGAGACCCAGTACTTC
CASSRGRNRAGGQETQYF
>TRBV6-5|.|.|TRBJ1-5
TGTGCCAGCAGTTACTTAGGTCAGCCCCAGCATTTT
CASSYLGQPQHF
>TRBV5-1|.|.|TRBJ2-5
TGCGCCAGCAGCCCCGGTGAGACCCAGTACTTC
CASSPGETQYF
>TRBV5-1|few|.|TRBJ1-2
TGCGCCAGCAGCTTGGTATCGTCGGCGGCCGGAGGCTACACCTTC
CASSLVSSAAGGYTF
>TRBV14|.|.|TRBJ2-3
TGTGCCAGCAGCCATTGGACTACCCTGTTTCCGCAGTATTTT
CASSHWTTLFPQYF